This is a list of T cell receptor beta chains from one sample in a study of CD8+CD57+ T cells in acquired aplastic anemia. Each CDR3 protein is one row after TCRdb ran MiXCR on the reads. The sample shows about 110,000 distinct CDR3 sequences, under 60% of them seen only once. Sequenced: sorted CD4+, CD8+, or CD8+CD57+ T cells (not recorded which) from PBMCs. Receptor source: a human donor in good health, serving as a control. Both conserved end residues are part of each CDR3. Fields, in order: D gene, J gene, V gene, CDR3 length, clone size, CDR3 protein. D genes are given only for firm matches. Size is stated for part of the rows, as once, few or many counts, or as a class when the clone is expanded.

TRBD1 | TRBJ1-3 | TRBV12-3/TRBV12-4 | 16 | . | CATSGGPKSSGNTIYF
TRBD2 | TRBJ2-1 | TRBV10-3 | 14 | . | CAISEWRSGDEQFF
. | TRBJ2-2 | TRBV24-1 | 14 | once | CAIQSGLDTGELFF
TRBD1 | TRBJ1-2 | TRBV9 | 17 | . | CASSVEAGGAVLGGYTF
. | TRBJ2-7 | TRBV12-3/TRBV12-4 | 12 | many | CASSGVGYEQYF
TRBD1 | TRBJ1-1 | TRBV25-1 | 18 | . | CASSEGQGGFEAYRGAFF
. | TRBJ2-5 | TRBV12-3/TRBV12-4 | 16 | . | CASSFSEVLTEETQYF
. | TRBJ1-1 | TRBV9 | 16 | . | CASMPGGGLMNTEAFF
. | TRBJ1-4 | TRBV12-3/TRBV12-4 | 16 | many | CASSLGMTLIGEKLFF
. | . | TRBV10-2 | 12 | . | CASFEHHAGAFF
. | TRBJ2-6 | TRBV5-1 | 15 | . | CASSRTASGANVLTF
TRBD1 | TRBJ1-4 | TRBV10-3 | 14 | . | CAIKPGQGDEKLFF
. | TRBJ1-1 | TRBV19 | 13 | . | CAKESGTPTEAFF
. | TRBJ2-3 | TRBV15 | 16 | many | CATSREPGMGTDTQYF
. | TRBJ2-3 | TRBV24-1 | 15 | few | CATSDAQGGTDTQYF
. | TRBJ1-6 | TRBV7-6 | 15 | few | CASSLAGRGVSPLHF
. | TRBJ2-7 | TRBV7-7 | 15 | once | CASSLVSGQDYEQYF
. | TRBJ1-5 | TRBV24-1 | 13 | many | CATSDLRGQPQHF
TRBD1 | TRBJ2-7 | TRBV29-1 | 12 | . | CSVGRQGHEQYF
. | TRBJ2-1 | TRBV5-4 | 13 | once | CASSPRGRNEQFF
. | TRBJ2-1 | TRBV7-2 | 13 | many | CASSRPGPNEQFF
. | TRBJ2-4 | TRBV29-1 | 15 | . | CSVVISRPSKNIQYF
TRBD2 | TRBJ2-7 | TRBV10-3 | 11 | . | CATRGGYEQYF
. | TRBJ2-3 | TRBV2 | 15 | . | CASSERGKVTDTQYF
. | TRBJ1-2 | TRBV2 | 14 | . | CASTEGVGSYGYTF
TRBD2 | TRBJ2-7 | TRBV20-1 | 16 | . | CSARDLGGGDSYEQYF
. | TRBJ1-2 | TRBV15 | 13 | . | CVTSRETNYGYTF
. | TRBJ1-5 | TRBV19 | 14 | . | CASVGGGSNQPQHF
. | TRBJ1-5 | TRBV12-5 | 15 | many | CASEGEDYSNQPQHF
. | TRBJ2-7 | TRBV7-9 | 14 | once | CASSLAVASYEQYF
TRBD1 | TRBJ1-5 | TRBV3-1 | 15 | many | CASSLKGAGNQPQHF
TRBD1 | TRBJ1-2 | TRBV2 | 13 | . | CASMVTGGHGYTF
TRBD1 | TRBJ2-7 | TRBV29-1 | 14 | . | CSVEEGTATYEQYF
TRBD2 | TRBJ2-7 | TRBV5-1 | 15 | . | CASSWSGIGSYEQYF
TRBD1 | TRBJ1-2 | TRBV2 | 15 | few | CAGNRGQPTMYGYTF
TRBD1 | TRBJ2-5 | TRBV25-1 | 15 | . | CASSEVRDRGEIQYF
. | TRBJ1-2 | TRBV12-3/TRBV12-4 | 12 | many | CASSPPGSGYTF
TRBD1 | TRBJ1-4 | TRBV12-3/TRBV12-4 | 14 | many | CASSLGTGSEKLFF
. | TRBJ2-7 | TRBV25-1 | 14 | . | CASSPNTGRPEQYF
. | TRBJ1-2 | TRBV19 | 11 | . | CASSIGTSYTF
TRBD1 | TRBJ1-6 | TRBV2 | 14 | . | CASLRDSYNSPLHF
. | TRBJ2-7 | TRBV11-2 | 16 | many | CASSPRRGESSYEQYF
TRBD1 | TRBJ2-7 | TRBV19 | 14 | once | CASSIGQVPYEQYF
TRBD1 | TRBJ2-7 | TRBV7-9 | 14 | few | CASSSGDRASPLHF
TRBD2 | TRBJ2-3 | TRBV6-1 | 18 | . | CASRGPGLAGGSTDTQYF
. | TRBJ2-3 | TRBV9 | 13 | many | CASTSGGTDTQYF
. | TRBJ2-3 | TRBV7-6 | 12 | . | CASSLQRDTQYF